The rows below give T cell receptor beta chains drawn from one sample of a study of cytomegalovirus exposure and HLA in healthy donors. The assay was immunoSEQ multiplex PCR, and TCRdb's table has in-frame clones only and misses some. The sample holds around 100,000 clones, around 74% seen once. What was sequenced was PBMCs. Every receptor here comes from a man aged 25 to 40 in good health and CMV-seropositive. CDR3s include the opening cysteine and the closing phenylalanine or tryptophan. A D gene is named only where the DNA matches it firmly. Part of the rows lack a size; the others show once, few, many or a class for expanded clones.

>TRBV7-2|NA|TRBJ1-6|NA
CASSPTSLNRGSPLHF
TGTGCCAGCAGCCCCACCTCTCTAAATCGGGGTTCACCCCTCCACTTT
>TRBV9|NA|TRBJ1-1|TRBD1
CASSSGGRNTEAFF
TGTGCCAGCAGCTCAGGGGGACGGAACACTGAAGCTTTCTTT
>TRBV7-2|NA|TRBJ1-5|NA
CASSLTADQPQHF
TGTGCCAGCAGCTTGACAGCCGATCAGCCCCAGCATTTT
>TRBV19|NA|TRBJ1-2|TRBD1
CASSFSGTAGFLYGYTF
TGTGCCAGTAGTTTTTCCGGGACAGCCGGATTCCTCTATGGCTACACCTTC
>TRBV6-1|NA|TRBJ1-2|NA
CASRSGHGGYTF
TGTGCCAGCAGAAGCGGCCACGGAGGCTACACCTTC
>TRBV7-2|NA|TRBJ2-7|NA
CASSLIVSSYEQYF
TGTGCCAGCAGCTTAATAGTGTCCTCCTACGAGCAGTACTTC
>TRBV4-3|NA|TRBJ1-2|NA
CASSQGQAAIYGYTF
TGCGCCAGCAGCCAAGGACAGGCCGCAATCTATGGCTACACCTTC
>TRBV6-5|NA|TRBJ2-1|TRBD2
CASSYLGLADEQFF
TGTGCCAGCAGTTACTTGGGACTAGCGGATGAGCAGTTCTTC
>TRBV2|NA|TRBJ2-1|NA
CASSVGAKFF
TGTGCCAGCAGTGTAGGGGCGAAGTTCTTC
>TRBV28|NA|TRBJ2-7|NA
CASSLWSGANYEQYF
TGTGCCAGCAGTTTATGGTCAGGGGCCAACTACGAGCAGTACTTC
>TRBV2|NA|TRBJ1-1|NA
CASTPRVANTEAFF
TGTGCCAGCACTCCACGAGTCGCGAACACTGAAGCTTTCTTT
>TRBV7-9|NA|TRBJ1-1|NA
CASSNRDNLAEAFF
TGTGCCAGCAGCAACAGGGATAACCTCGCTGAAGCTTTCTTT
>TRBV11-2|few|TRBJ2-7|TRBD1
CASSLDRVGEQYF
TGTGCCAGCAGTTTGGACAGGGTCGGCGAGCAGTACTTC
>TRBV9|NA|TRBJ1-3|NA
CASSVAAGGTGNTIYF
TGTGCCAGCAGCGTAGCCGCCGGGGGGACTGGAAACACCATATATTTT
>TRBV19|NA|TRBJ2-7|TRBD2
CASSVLAGGAYEQYF
TGTGCCAGTAGCGTACTAGCGGGGGGCGCCTACGAGCAGTACTTC
>TRBV29-1|NA|TRBJ2-7|TRBD2
CSVEGEGLKNSYEQYF
TGCAGCGTTGAAGGGGAGGGATTGAAAAATTCCTACGAGCAGTACTTC
>TRBV28|NA|TRBJ1-2|NA
CASNRQDGYTF
TGTGCCAGCAACCGACAGGATGGCTACACCTTC
>TRBV20-1|NA|TRBJ1-2|NA
CSARDRGGYTF
TGCAGTGCTAGAGATCGGGGTGGCTACACCTTC
>TRBV10-2|NA|TRBJ2-5|NA
CASTELAFGETQYF
TGCGCCAGCACCGAACTGGCTTTCGGGGAGACCCAGTACTTC
>TRBV11-2|NA|TRBJ2-7|TRBD1
CASSTRQGSYEQYF
TGTGCCAGCAGCACTCGACAGGGGTCCTACGAGCAGTACTTC
>TRBV5-1|NA|TRBJ2-7|NA
CASSLLPVTYEQYF
TGCGCCAGCAGCTTGCTCCCAGTGACCTACGAGCAGTACTTC
>TRBV6-5|few|TRBJ1-1|NA
CASMRETEAFF
TGTGCCAGTATGAGGGAGACTGAAGCTTTCTTT
>TRBV25-1|NA|TRBJ2-7|NA
CASSDRGGRNYEQYF
TGTGCCAGCAGTGATAGGGGGGGGAGGAACTACGAGCAGTACTTC
>TRBV28|NA|TRBJ2-3|TRBD1
CASRPGQGDTDTQYF
TGTGCCAGCAGGCCGGGACAGGGGGACACAGATACGCAGTATTTT
>TRBV5-6|NA|TRBJ1-1|NA
CASSFWGLLNTEAFF
TGTGCCAGCAGCTTTTGGGGGCTCTTGAACACTGAAGCTTTCTTT
>TRBV19|NA|TRBJ1-1|TRBD1
CASSHPGQGGFTEAFF
TGTGCCAGTAGTCACCCGGGACAGGGCGGGTTCACTGAAGCTTTCTTT